A single TCR beta chain is shown here with its context. This sample was taken from a study of technical replicates of blood from a few donors. Only in-frame clones appear in the TCRdb table, and some are missing; sequencing was by immunoSEQ multiplex PCR. The repertoire has approximately 79,000 clones, 85% to 95% of them found once; the top ten carry about 0.37%. Unmatched junction bases numbered 8, after V lost 4 bases and J lost 5 bases. CDR1 MNHEY and CDR2 SMNVEV come from the germline V gene (reference sequence). CDR3 length: 16 residues. The sequenced material came from T cells isolated from PBMCs. J is TRBJ2-1 and V is TRBV27, with 10 bases matching TRBD2. The clonotype was recovered from a human donor in good health. CDR3 DNA: TGTGCCAGCAGTTACTTAGCGGGAGGACACAACAATGAGCAGTTCTTC. This codes for CASSYLAGGHNNEQFF.